Reported below is one T cell receptor (beta chain). The record originates from a study of T cell responses to AZD1222 COVID-19 vaccine. This table comes from immunoSEQ multiplex PCR, and its TCRdb copy is limited to in-frame clones, with some not included. There are about 270,000 clones in the sample; 90% to 95% occur only once, and 0.55% lies in the top ten. V was shortened by 4 bases and J by 0 bases, with 6 bases between the two germline ends. The CDR3 contains 14 residues. Per germline, CDR1 MNHEY and CDR2 SMNVEV (reference sequence). The clonotype originates from an adult who received the AZD1222 COVID-19 vaccine. The sequenced sample was peripheral blood, obtained 28 days after the second AZD1222 dose. The gene calls are TRBV27 and TRBJ2-2, with unresolved D. In DNA, the CDR3 is TGTGCCAGCAGTTCCTTAGCGAACACCGGGGAGCTGTTTTTT. Translating gives CASSSLANTGELFF.